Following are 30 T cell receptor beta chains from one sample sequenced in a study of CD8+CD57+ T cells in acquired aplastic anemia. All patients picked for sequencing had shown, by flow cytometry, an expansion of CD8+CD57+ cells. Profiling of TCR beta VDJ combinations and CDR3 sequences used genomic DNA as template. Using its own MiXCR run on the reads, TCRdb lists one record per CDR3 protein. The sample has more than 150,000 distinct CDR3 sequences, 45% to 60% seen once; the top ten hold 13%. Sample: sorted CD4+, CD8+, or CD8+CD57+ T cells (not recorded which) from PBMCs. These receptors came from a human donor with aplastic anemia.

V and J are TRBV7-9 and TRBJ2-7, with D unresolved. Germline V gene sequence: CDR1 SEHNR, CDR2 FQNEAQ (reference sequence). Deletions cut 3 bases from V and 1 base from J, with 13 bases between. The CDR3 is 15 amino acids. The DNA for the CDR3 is TGTGCCAGCAGCTTTGGGGTTTGGGGATCCTACGAGCAGTACTTC. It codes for CASSFGVWGSYEQYF.

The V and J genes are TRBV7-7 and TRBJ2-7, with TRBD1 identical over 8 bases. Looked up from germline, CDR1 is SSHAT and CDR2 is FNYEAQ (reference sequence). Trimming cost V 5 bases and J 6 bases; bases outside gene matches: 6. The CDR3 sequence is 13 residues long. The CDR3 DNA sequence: TGTGCCAGCAGCCCCGGGACAGGATCCGAGCAGTACTTC. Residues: CASSPGTGSEQYF. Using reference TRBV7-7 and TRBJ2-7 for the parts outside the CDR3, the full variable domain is GAGVSQSPRYKVTKRGQDVTLRCDPISSHATLYWYQQALGQGPEFLTYFNYEAQPDKSGLPSDRFSAERPEGSISTLTIQRTEQRDSAMYRCASSPGTGSEQYFGPGTRLTVT.

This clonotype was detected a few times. Here the CDR3 reads CASSWTDTGELFF. The DNA of the CDR3 is TGTGCCAGCAGCTGGACGGACACCGGGGAGCTGTTTTTT. J is TRBJ2-2 and V is TRBV27; D remains unclear. V was pared by 6 bases and J by 3 bases, with 8 bases between. This CDR3 has 13 residues. Germline V gene sequence: CDR1 MNHEY, CDR2 SMNVEV (reference sequence).

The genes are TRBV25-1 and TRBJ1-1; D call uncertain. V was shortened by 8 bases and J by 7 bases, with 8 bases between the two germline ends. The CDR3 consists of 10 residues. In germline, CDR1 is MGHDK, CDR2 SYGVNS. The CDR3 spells CASEDGEAFF. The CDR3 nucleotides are TGTGCCAGCGAGGACGGTGAAGCTTTCTTT.

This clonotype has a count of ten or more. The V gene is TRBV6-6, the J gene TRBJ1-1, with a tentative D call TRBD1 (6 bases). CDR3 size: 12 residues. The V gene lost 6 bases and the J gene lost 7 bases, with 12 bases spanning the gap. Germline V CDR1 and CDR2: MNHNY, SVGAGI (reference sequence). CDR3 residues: CASSYRVDEAFF. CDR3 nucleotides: TGTGCCAGCAGCTACAGGGTTGATGAAGCTTTCTTT.

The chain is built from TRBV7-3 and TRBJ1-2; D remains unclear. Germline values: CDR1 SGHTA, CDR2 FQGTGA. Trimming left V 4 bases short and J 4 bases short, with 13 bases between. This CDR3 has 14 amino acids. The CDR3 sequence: CASSSSNRGYGYTF. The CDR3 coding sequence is TGTGCCAGCAGCTCCTCAAACCGCGGCTATGGCTACACCTTC.

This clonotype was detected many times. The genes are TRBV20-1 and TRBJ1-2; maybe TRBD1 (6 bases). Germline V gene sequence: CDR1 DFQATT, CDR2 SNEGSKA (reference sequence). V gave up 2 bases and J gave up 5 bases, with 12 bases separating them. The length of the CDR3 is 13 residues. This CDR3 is CSARLRGPYGYTF. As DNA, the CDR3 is TGCAGTGCTAGATTACGGGGGCCATATGGCTACACCTTC.

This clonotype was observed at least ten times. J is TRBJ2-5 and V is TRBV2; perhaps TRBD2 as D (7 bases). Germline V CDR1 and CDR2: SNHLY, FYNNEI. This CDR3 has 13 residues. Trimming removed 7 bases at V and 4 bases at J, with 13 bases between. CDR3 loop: CASIRGGRETQYF. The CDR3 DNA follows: TGTGCCAGCATTAGGGGGGGGCGAGAGACCCAGTACTTC.

This CDR3 is CSARDGDAEAFF. For the CDR3, the DNA is TGCAGTGCTAGGGACGGGGATGCTGAAGCTTTCTTT. The V and J genes are TRBV20-1 and TRBJ1-1; no reliable D call. The CDR3 runs to 12 residues. Germline CDR1 and CDR2: DFQATT and SNEGSKA (reference sequence). Between the trimmed V and J ends, which lost 3 bases and 6 bases, there was a span of 11 bases.

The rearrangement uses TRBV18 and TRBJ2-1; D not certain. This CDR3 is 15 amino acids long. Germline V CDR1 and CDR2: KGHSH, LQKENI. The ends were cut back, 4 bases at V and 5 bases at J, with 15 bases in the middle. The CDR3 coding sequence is TGTGCCAGCTCACGTACAGCGCAGGTCAACAATGAGCAGTTCTTC. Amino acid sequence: CASSRTAQVNNEQFF.

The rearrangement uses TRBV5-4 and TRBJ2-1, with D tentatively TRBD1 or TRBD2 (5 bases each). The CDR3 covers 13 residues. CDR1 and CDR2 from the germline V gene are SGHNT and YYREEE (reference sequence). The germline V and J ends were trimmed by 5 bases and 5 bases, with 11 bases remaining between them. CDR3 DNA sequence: TGTGCCAGCAGTTGGTGGGGGAACAATGAGCAGTTCTTC. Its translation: CASSWWGNNEQFF.

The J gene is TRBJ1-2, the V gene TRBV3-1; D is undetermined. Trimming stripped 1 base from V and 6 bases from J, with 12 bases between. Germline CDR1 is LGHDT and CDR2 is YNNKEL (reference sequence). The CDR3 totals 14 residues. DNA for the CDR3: TGTGCCAGCAGCCAAGCAGAGGATACCCATGGCTACACCTTC. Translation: CASSQAEDTHGYTF.

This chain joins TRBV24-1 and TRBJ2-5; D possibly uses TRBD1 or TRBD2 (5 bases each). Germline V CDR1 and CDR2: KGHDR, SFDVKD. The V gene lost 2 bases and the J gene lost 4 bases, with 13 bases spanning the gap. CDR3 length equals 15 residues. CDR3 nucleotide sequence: TGTGCCACCAGTGATTCGAGGGGATTGGTAGAGACCCAGTACTTC. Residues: CATSDSRGLVETQYF.

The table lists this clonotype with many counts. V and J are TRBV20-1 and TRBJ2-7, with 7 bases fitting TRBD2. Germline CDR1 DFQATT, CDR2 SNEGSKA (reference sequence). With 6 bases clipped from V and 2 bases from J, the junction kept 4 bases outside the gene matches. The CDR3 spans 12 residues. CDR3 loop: CSARGGAYEQYF. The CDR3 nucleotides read TGCAGTGCCCGGGGAGGGGCCTACGAGCAGTACTTC.

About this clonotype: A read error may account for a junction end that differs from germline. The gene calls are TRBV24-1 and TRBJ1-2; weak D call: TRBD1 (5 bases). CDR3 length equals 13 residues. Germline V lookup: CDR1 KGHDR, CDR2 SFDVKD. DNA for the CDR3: TGCGCCACCAGTGATGGGACGGGCTATGGCTACACCTTC. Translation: CATSDGTGYGYTF.

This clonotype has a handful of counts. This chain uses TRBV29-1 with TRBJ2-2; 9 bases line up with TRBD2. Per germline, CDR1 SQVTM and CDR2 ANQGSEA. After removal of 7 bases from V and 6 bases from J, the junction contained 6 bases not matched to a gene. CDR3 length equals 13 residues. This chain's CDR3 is CSGLRGRAGELFF. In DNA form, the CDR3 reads TGCAGCGGACTACGCGGGAGGGCCGGGGAGCTGTTTTTT.

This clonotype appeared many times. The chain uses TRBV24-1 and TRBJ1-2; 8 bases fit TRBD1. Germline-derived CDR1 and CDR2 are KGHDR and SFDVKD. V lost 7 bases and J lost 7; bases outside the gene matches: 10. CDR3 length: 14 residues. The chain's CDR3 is CATSSPDRDSGYTF. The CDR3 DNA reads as TGTGCCACCAGCTCACCGGACAGGGACTCTGGCTACACCTTC.

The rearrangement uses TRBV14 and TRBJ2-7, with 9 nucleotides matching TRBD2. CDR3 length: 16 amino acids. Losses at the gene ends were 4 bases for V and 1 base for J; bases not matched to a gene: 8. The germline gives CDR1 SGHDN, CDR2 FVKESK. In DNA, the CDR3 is TGTGCCAGCAGCCTTCGACTAGCGGTCAATTCCTACGAGCAGTACTTC. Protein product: CASSLRLAVNSYEQYF.

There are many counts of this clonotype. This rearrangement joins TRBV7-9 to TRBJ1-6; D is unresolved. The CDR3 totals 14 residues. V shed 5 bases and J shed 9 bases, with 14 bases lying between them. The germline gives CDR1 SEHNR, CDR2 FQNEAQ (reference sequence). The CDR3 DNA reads TGTGCCAGCAGCGGCGACGGTCGCGTTTCACCCCTCCACTTT. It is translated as CASSGDGRVSPLHF.

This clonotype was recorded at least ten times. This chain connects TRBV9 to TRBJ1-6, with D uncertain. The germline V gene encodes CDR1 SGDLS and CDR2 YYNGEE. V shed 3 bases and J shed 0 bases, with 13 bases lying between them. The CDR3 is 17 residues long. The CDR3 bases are TGTGCCAGCAGCGCCCTCCCCCAAAGCTCCTATAATTCACCCCTCCACTTT. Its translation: CASSALPQSSYNSPLHF. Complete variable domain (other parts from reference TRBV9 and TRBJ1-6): DSGVTQTPKHLITATGQRVTLRCSPRSGDLSVYWYQQSLDQGLQFLIQYYNGEERAKGNILERFSAQQFPDLHSELNLSSLELGDSALYFCASSALPQSSYNSPLHFGNGTRLTVT.

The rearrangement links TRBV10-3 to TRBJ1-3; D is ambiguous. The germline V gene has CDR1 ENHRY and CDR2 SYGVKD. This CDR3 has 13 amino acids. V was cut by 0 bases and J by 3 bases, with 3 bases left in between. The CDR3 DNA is TGTGCCATCAGTGAGTCAGTTGGAAACACCATATATTTT. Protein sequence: CAISESVGNTIYF.

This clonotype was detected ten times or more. The CDR3 DNA reads TGCAGTGCTGGGAGACTAGCGGGGGGCAATGAGCAGTTCTTC. Protein sequence: CSAGRLAGGNEQFF. This sequence joins TRBV20-1 and TRBJ2-1, with 13 bases that match TRBD2. This CDR3 contains 14 residues. J was trimmed by 6 bases and V by 5 bases; bases with no gene match: 4. Germline CDR1 and CDR2: DFQATT and SNEGSKA (reference sequence).

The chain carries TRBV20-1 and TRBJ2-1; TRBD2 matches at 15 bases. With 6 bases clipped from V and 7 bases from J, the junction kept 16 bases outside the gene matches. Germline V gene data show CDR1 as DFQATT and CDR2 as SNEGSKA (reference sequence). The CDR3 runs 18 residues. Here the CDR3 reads CSATPLRTSGGAGNEQFF. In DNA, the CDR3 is TGCAGTGCCACCCCGCTCCGGACTAGCGGGGGGGCGGGGAATGAGCAGTTCTTC.

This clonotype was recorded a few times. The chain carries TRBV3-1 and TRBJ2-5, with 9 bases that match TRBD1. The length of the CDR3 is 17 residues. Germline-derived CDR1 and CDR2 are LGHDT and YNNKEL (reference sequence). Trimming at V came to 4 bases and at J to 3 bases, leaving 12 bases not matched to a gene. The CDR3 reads CASSPLVIRTGEETQYF. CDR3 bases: TGTGCCAGCAGCCCCCTCGTAATCCGGACAGGGGAAGAGACCCAGTACTTC.

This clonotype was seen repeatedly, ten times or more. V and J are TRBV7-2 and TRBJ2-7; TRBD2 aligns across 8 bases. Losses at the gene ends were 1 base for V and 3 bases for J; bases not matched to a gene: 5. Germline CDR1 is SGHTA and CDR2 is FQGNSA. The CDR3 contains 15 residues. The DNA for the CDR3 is TGTGCCAGCAGCTTAGACGGCGGGGGGAACTACGAGCAGTACTTC. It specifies CASSLDGGGNYEQYF.

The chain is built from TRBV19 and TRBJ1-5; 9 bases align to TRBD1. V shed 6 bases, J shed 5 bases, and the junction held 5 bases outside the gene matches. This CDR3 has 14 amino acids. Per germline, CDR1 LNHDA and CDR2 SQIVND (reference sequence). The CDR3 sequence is CASRGTGRHQPQHF. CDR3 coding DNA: TGTGCCAGTAGGGGGACAGGGCGGCATCAGCCCCAGCATTTT.

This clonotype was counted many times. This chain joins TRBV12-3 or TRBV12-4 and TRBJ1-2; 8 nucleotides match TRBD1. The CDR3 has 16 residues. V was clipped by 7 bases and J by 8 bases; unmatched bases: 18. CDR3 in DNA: TGTGCCAGCAACATCCTCTCCTCCGGGACAGGTGACGGCTACACCTTC. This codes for CASNILSSGTGDGYTF.

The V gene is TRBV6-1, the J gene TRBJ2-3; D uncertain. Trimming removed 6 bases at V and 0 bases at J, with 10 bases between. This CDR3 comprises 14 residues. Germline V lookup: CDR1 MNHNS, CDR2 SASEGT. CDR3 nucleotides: TGTGCCAGCAGCCCTGTTCCTAGCACAGATACGCAGTATTTT. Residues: CASSPVPSTDTQYF.

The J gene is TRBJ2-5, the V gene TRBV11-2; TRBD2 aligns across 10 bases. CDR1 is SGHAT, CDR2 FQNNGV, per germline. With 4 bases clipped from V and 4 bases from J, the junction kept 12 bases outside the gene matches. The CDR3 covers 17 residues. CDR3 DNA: TGTGCCAGCAGCTCATTAGCGGGAGGTAGGGAGGGAGAGACCCAGTACTTC. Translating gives CASSSLAGGREGETQYF. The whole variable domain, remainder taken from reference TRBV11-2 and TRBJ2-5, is EAGVAQSPRYKIIEKRQSVAFWCNPISGHATLYWYQQILGQGPKLLIQFQNNGVVDDSQLPKDRFSAERLKGVDSTLKIQPAKLEDSAVYLCASSSLAGGREGETQYFGPGTRLLVL.

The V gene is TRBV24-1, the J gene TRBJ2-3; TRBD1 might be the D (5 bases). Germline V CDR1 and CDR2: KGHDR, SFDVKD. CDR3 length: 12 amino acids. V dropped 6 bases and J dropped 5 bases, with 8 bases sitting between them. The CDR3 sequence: CATSRQGDTQYF. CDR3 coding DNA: TGTGCCACCAGTCGGCAGGGAGATACGCAGTATTTT.